The rows below give T cell receptor beta chains drawn from one sample of a study of response to subunit inactivated influenza vaccine. TCRdb ran MiXCR on the RT-PCR reads and lists one entry per CDR3 protein. The sample gives 500,000 or so distinct CDR3 sequences, roughly 9.8% of which show up once; roughly 12% is in the top ten. The specimen was PBMCs from blood, collected roughly 45 days after vaccination. Receptors were obtained from a man aged 50 or older who received an inactivated influenza vaccine. Each CDR3 is given with its conserved first and last residue. The D gene is left open where the match is weak. Some rows have no size entry. The others give once, few or many, or a class for an expanded clone.

J,size,V,length,D,CDR3,DNA
TRBJ2-2,NA,TRBV5-4,15,TRBD2,CASSSSAGVSGELFF,TGTGCCAGCAGCTCCTCAGCGGGAGTGAGCGGGGAGCTGTTTTTT
TRBJ2-3,few,TRBV28,15,NA,CASSLTGLSTDTQYF,TGTGCCAGCAGTTTAACAGGACTTAGCACAGATACGCAGTATTTT
TRBJ2-1,NA,TRBV5-1,15,TRBD1,CASSPQGQGRGEQFF,TGCGCCAGCAGCCCGCAGGGACAGGGGAGGGGTGAGCAGTTCTTC
TRBJ2-2,NA,TRBV10-2,14,NA,CASSESTRSGELFF,TGCGCCAGCAGTGAGTCGACTAGATCCGGGGAGCTGTTTTTT
TRBJ2-2,few,TRBV12-3/TRBV12-4,13,NA,CASSYVPTGELFF,TGTGCCAGCAGTTACGTCCCCACCGGGGAGCTGTTTTTT
TRBJ2-7,many,TRBV12-3/TRBV12-4,15,TRBD2,CASSLVAGGPYEQYF,TGTGCCAGCAGTTTAGTAGCGGGAGGGCCCTACGAGCAGTACTTC
TRBJ2-1,NA,TRBV5-1,17,TRBD2,CASSPAPLAGAYNEQFF,TGCGCCAGCAGCCCGGCCCCTCTAGCGGGGGCTTACAATGAGCAGTTCTTC
TRBJ2-2,NA,TRBV5-1,14,NA,CASSLARTEGELFF,TGCGCCAGCAGCTTGGCCAGGACCGAGGGGGAGCTGTTTTTT
TRBJ2-7,NA,TRBV25-1,15,NA,CASSESLTDSYEQYF,TGTGCCAGCAGTGAATCTCTGACTGATTCCTACGAGCAGTACTTC
TRBJ2-1,few,TRBV29-1,14,TRBD2,CSVDGASGSSEQFF,TGCAGCGTTGATGGGGCTAGCGGGAGTAGTGAGCAGTTCTTC
TRBJ2-1,few,TRBV28,18,NA,CASSPPRPGPGMTNEQFF,TGTGCCAGCAGTCCCCCTCGGCCGGGGCCGGGTATGACCAATGAGCAGTTCTTC
TRBJ2-5,few,TRBV7-6,13,NA,CASSLISQETQYF,TGTGCCAGCAGCTTAATATCCCAAGAGACCCAGTACTTC
TRBJ2-1,few,TRBV6-5,17,TRBD2,CASSYSPGTRSYNEQFF,TGTGCCAGCAGTTACTCTCCCGGGACTAGGTCCTACAATGAGCAGTTCTTC
TRBJ2-7,many,TRBV5-1,13,TRBD2,CASSLEDGGGQYF,TGCGCCAGCAGCTTGGAGGACGGCGGGGGGCAGTACTTC
TRBJ2-5,NA,TRBV7-9,11,NA,CASSDLETQYF,TGTGCCAGCAGTGATTTAGAGACCCAGTACTTC
TRBJ1-4,NA,TRBV11-2,15,NA,CASSPLLGANEKLFF,TGTGCCAGCAGCCCACTTCTGGGGGCTAATGAAAAACTGTTTTTT